This TCR beta chain is drawn from a study of beta chain features in type 1 diabetes. Study in general: Patient and healthy donor groups were alike in age, gender and cell yields.

From germline, CDR1 is KGHSH and CDR2 LQKENI. The CDR3 sequence is 17 residues long. V dropped 1 base and J dropped 0 bases, with 13 bases sitting between them. Overall study results and limits: TCRB CDR3s from Type 1 diabetes patients were moderately but significantly shorter in all four CD4+ subsets. More deletions and fewer insertions at VDJ junctions were found in patients with type 1 diabetes.

As for this clone: As yet, its antigen is unknown.

cDNA synthesis used the whole RNA isolate, giving expressed TCRB sequences. Clones were sequenced by immunoSEQ multiplex PCR, and TCRdb holds only the in-frame ones, with some missing. In the table there are under 950,000 clones, under 20% of which are singletons. The origin of this receptor is a woman under 30 in good health. J is TRBJ2-1 and V is TRBV18, with TRBD2 as a possible D gene (5 bases). The sequenced material came from naive CD4+ T cells from blood. CDR3 sequence (DNA): TGTGCCAGCTCACCACTGTCGGTTGGGAGCTCCTACAATGAGCAGTTCTTC. Its protein product is CASSPLSVGSSYNEQFF.